This T cell receptor beta chain was profiled in a study of CD8 T cells in Susac syndrome. J lost 2 bases, V lost 3 bases, and 5 bases had no gene match. The length of the CDR3 is 15 residues. The V gene's germline CDR1 is SGHRS and CDR2 YFSETQ. Sequencing of TCR beta was performed on blood CD8+ T cells and on blood CD4+ T cells. The study used treatment-naive patients who had stable or active relapsing-remitting disease as multiple sclerosis controls. FACS enriched CD8+ TEMRA cells, while bulk CD8+ and CD4+ were negatively isolated. The RNA, about 0.5 to 1 ug, was put through reverse transcription using random hexamers. One entry per CDR3 protein results from TCRdb running MiXCR on the immunoSEQ multiplex PCR reads. This sample carries about 250,000 distinct CDR3 sequences, 93% of them seen once, and the ten largest clones take 0.065% to 0.08%.

The genes are TRBV5-1 and TRBJ1-1, with 9 positions matching TRBD1. This sequence originates from a human donor with multiple sclerosis. Sequencing input: CD4+ T cells from PBMCs. CDR3 DNA: TGCGCCAGCAGCTACCCGGGACAGGGAAACACTGAAGCTTTCTTT. Amino acid sequence: CASSYPGQGNTEAFF.